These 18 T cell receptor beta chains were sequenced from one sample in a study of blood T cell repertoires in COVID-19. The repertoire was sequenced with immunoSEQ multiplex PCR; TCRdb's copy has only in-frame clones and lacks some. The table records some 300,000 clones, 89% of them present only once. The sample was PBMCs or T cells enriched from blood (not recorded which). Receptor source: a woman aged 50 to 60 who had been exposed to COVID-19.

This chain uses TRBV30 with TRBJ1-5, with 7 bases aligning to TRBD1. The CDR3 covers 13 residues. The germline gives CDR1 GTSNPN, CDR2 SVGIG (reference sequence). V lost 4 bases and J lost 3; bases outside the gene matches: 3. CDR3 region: CAWNTGDNQPQHF. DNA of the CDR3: TGTGCCTGGAATACAGGGGACAATCAGCCCCAGCATTTT.

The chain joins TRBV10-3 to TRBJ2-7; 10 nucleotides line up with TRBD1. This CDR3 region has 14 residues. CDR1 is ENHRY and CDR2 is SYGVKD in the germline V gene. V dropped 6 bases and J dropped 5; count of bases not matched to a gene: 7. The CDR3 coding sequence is TGTGCCATCAGAGCCGGGACAGGGGCCAACGAGCAGTACTTC. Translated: CAIRAGTGANEQYF.

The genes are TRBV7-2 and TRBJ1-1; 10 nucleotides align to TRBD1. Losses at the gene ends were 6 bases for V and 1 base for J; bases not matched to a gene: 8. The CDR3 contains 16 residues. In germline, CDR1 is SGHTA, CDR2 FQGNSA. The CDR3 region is CASSPGTGVGNTEAFF. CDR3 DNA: TGTGCCAGCAGTCCCGGGACAGGGGTAGGGAACACTGAAGCTTTCTTT.

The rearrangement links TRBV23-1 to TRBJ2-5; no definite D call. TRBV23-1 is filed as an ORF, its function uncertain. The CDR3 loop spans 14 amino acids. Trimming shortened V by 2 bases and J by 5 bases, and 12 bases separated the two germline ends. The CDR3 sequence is CASSQKTRLETQYF. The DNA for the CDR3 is TGCGCCAGCAGTCAAAAGACACGTTTGGAGACCCAGTACTTC.

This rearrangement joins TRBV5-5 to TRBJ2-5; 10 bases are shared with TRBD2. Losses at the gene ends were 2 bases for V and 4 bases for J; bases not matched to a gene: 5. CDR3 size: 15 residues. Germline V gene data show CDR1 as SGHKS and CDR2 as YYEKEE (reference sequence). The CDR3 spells CASSFSAGGLETQYF. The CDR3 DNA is TGTGCCAGCAGCTTCTCAGCGGGGGGGCTAGAGACCCAGTACTTC.

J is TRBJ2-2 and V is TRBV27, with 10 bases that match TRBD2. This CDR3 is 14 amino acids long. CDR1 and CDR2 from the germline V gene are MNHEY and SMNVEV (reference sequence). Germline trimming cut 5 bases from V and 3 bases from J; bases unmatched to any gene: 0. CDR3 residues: CASSGLADTGELFF. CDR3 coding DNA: TGTGCCAGCAGTGGACTAGCGGACACCGGGGAGCTGTTTTTT.

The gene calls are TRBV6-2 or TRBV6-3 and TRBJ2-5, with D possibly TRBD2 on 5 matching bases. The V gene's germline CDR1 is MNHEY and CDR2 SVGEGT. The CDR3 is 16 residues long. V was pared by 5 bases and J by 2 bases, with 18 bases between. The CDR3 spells CASSQPFGAVQETQYF. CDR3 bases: TGTGCCAGCAGTCAACCATTCGGAGCGGTACAAGAGACCCAGTACTTC.

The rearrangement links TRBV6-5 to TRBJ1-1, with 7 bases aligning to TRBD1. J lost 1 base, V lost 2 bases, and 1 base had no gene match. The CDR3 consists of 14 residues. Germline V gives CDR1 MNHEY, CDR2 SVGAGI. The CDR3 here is CASSYRGPNTEAFF. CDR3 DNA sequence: TGTGCCAGCAGTTACAGGGGGCCGAACACTGAAGCTTTCTTT.

The CDR3 is CASSGRGAADTQYF. The CDR3 bases are TGTGCCAGCAGCGGACGGGGGGCCGCGGATACGCAGTATTTT. The rearrangement links TRBV5-4 to TRBJ2-3, with a tentative D call TRBD2 (7 bases). Germline-derived CDR1 and CDR2 are SGHNT and YYREEE (reference sequence). V was clipped by 4 bases and J by 6 bases, with 15 bases between them. The CDR3 contains 14 residues.

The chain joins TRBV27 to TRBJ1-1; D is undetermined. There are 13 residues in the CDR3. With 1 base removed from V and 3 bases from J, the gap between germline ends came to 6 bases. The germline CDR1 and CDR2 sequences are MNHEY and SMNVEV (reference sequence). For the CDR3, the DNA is TGTGCCAGCAGTTTATACATTCACACTGAAGCTTTCTTT. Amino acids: CASSLYIHTEAFF.

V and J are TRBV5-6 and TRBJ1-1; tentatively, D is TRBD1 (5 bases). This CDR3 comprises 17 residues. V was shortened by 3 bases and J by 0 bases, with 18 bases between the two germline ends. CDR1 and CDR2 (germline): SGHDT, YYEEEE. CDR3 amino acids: CASSSSGRGGMNTEAFF. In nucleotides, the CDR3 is TGTGCCAGCAGCTCCTCCGGCCGGGGGGGTATGAACACTGAAGCTTTCTTT.

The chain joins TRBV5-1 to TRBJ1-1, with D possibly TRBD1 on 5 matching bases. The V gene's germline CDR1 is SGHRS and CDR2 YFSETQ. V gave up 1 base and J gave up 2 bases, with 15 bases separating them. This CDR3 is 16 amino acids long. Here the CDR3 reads CASSLMPGSRNTEAFF. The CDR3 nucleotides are TGCGCCAGCAGCTTGATGCCAGGGTCCCGAAACACTGAAGCTTTCTTT.

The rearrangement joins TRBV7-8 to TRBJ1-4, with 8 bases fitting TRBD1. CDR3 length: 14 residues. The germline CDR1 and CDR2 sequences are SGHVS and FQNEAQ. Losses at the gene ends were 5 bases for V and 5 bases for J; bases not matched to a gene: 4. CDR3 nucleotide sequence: TGTGCCAGCAGCCCGAGGGACAGGAATGAAAAACTGTTTTTT. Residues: CASSPRDRNEKLFF.

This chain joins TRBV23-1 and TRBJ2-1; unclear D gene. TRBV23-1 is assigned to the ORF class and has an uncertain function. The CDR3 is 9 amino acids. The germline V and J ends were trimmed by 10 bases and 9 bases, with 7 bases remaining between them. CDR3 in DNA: TGCGCCACCCCGTGTGAGCAGTTCTTC. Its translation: CATPCEQFF.

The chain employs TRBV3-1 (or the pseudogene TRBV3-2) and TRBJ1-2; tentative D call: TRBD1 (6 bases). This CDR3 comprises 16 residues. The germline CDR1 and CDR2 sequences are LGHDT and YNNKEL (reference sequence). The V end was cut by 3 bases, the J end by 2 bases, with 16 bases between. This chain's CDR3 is CASSQATYRVNYGYTF. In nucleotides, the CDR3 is TGTGCCAGCAGCCAGGCCACCTACAGGGTCAACTATGGCTACACCTTC.

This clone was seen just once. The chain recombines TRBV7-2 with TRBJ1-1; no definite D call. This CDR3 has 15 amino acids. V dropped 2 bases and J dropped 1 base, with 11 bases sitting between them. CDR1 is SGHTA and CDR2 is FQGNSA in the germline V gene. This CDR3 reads CASSLYAEQNTEAFF. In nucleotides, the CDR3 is TGTGCCAGCAGCTTATACGCGGAGCAGAACACTGAAGCTTTCTTT.

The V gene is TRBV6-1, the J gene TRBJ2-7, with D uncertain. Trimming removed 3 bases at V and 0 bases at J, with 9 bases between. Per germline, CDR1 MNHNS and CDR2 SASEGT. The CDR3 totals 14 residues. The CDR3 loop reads CASSEPGSSYEQYF. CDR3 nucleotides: TGTGCCAGCAGTGAGCCAGGAAGCTCCTACGAGCAGTACTTC.

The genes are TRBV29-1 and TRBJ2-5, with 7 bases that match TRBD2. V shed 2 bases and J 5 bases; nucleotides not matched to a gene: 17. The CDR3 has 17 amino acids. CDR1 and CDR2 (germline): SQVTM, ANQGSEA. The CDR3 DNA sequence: TGCAGCGTTGAAATCCCAGAAGAGTCGGGGGGAAGGGAGACCCAGTACTTC. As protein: CSVEIPEESGGRETQYF.